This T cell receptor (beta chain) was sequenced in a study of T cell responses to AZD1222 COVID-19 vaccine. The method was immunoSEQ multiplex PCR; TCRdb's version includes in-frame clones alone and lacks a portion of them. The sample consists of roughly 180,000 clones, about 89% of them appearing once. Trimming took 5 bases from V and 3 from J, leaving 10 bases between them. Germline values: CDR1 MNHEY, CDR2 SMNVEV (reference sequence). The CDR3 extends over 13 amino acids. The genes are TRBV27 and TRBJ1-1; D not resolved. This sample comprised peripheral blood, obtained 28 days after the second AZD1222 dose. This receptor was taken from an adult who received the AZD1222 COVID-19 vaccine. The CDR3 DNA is TGTGCCAGCAGTGTCCGTCCAGACACTGAAGCTTTCTTT. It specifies CASSVRPDTEAFF.